One and the same sample provided the 30 T cell receptor beta chains below, sequenced in a study of blood T cell repertoires in COVID-19. Method: immunoSEQ multiplex PCR; TCRdb's copy keeps in-frame clones and lacks some. The sample lists about 300,000 clones, approximately 88% occurring once. Sequencing used peripheral blood. The receptors stem from a woman aged 25 to 39 who had recovered from COVID-19.

V and J are TRBV2 and TRBJ2-6; 10 bases agree with TRBD2. Germline CDR1 and CDR2: SNHLY and FYNNEI. This CDR3 contains 15 residues. V lost 7 bases to trimming and J lost 4 bases; unmatched junction nucleotides: 4. CDR3 region: CASTPTSGGANVLTF. CDR3 sequence (DNA): TGTGCCAGCACACCGACTAGCGGGGGGGCCAACGTCCTGACTTTC.

This CDR3 reads CASSLFGTGETEKLFF. CDR3 sequence (DNA): TGCGCCAGCAGCTTGTTTGGGACAGGGGAAACCGAAAAACTGTTTTTT. The chain carries TRBV5-1 and TRBJ1-4; TRBD1 matches at 10 bases. V was pared by 1 base and J by 8 bases, with 8 bases of the junction left unmatched. The CDR3 covers 16 residues. The germline V gene has CDR1 SGHRS and CDR2 YFSETQ.

The chain links TRBV5-1 to TRBJ1-4; the match to TRBD1 covers 7 bases. The V gene's germline CDR1 is SGHRS and CDR2 YFSETQ. The CDR3 totals 16 residues. The trim removed 5 bases at V and 0 bases at J, leaving 7 bases unmatched. CDR3 residues: CASSYTGAATNEKLFF. CDR3 coding DNA: TGCGCCAGCAGTTATACAGGGGCGGCAACTAATGAAAAACTGTTTTTT.

The genes are TRBV7-9 and TRBJ2-2; unclear D gene. The germline CDR1 and CDR2 sequences are SEHNR and FQNEAQ (reference sequence). Trimming took 10 bases from V and 1 from J, leaving 7 bases between them. CDR3 length: 12 residues. Here the CDR3 reads CATAKNTGELFF. The DNA of the CDR3 is TGTGCCACCGCTAAGAACACCGGGGAGCTGTTTTTT.

The chain has TRBV9 and TRBJ2-5; 8 nucleotides agree with TRBD1. The CDR3 is 16 residues long. V trimming: 2 bases; J trimming: 5 bases; junction bases outside the gene matches: 11. Germline CDR1 is SGDLS and CDR2 is YYNGEE. In nucleotides, the CDR3 is TGTGCCAGCAGCGTCGTTCCCGGACAGGGCATGGAGACCCAGTACTTC. As protein: CASSVVPGQGMETQYF. Full variable domain (missing parts from reference TRBV9 and TRBJ2-5): DSGVTQTPKHLITATGQRVTLRCSPRSGDLSVYWYQQSLDQGLQFLIQYYNGEERAKGNILERFSAQQFPDLHSELNLSSLELGDSALYFCASSVVPGQGMETQYFGPGTRLLVL.

The chain recombines TRBV4-1 with TRBJ1-6; unclear D gene. CDR3 length equals 12 residues. The germline gives CDR1 MGHRA, CDR2 YSYEKL. Trimming shortened V by 7 bases and J by 7 bases, and 8 bases separated the two germline ends. The CDR3 coding sequence is TGCGCCAGCAACCGAGTCAATTCACCCCTCCACTTT. It encodes CASNRVNSPLHF.

This chain uses TRBV6-1 with TRBJ1-5, with 7 bases fitting TRBD1. The length of the CDR3 is 18 residues. V dropped 4 bases and J dropped 3; count of bases not matched to a gene: 15. The germline V gene has CDR1 MNHNS and CDR2 SASEGT. CDR3 residues: CASSGETGRLSVNQPQHF. The CDR3 coding sequence is TGTGCCAGCAGTGGTGAGACAGGGCGATTGTCAGTCAATCAGCCCCAGCATTTT.

The gene calls are TRBV19 and TRBJ2-7, with D tentatively TRBD2 (5 bases). Trimming took off 2 bases at V and 0 bases at J, with 11 bases between the two ends. The CDR3 contains 15 residues. The germline gives CDR1 LNHDA, CDR2 SQIVND (reference sequence). The CDR3 bases are TGTGCCAGTAGTATAAGCGGTGAAAGCTCCTACGAGCAGTACTTC. It codes for CASSISGESSYEQYF.

This chain connects TRBV28 to TRBJ2-7, with TRBD1 identical over 9 bases. The CDR3 totals 15 residues. CDR1 and CDR2 from the germline V gene are MDHEN and SYDVKM. After removal of 1 base from V and 1 base from J, the junction contained 2 bases not matched to a gene. As DNA, the CDR3 is TGTGCCAGCAGTTTATATGGGACAGGGTCCTACGAGCAGTACTTC. This codes for CASSLYGTGSYEQYF.

The rearrangement uses TRBV24-1 and TRBJ2-7, with a possible D match to TRBD2 (7 bases). Germline CDR1 KGHDR, CDR2 SFDVKD. The CDR3 extends over 13 amino acids. V was trimmed by 7 bases and J by 4 bases, leaving 13 bases between them. The DNA of the CDR3 is TGTGCCACCAGCGAAGGGGGGGGTTACGAGCAGTACTTC. This translates into CATSEGGGYEQYF.

The chain carries TRBV2 and TRBJ2-2, with D hard to call. Germline V lookup: CDR1 SNHLY, CDR2 FYNNEI. With 4 bases removed from V and 0 bases from J, the gap between germline ends came to 9 bases. This CDR3 is built from 15 residues. For the CDR3, the DNA is TGTGCCAGCAGTGCGGCGACAACGAACACCGGGGAGCTGTTTTTT. It specifies CASSAATTNTGELFF.

The genes are TRBV9 and TRBJ2-3, with 9 bases matching TRBD1. This CDR3 comprises 16 residues. The germline V gene encodes CDR1 SGDLS and CDR2 YYNGEE. With 4 bases clipped from V and 6 bases from J, the junction kept 12 bases outside the gene matches. The CDR3 nucleotides read TGTGCCAGCAGCACGGCCCGGGACAGGGTACTGGATACGCAGTATTTT. This encodes CASSTARDRVLDTQYF. The full variable domain, rest sourced from reference TRBV9 and TRBJ2-3, is DSGVTQTPKHLITATGQRVTLRCSPRSGDLSVYWYQQSLDQGLQFLIQYYNGEERAKGNILERFSAQQFPDLHSELNLSSLELGDSALYFCASSTARDRVLDTQYFGPGTRLTVL.

This clone was picked up one time. The chain joins TRBV6-2 or TRBV6-3 to TRBJ1-1; D possibly corresponds to TRBD1 (6 bases). The CDR3 runs to 15 residues. V gave up 5 bases and J gave up 4 bases, with 17 bases separating them. CDR1 is MNHEY, CDR2 SVGEGT, per germline. In DNA form, the CDR3 reads TGTGCCAGCAGTCAAAGGGGGGGGCCTAGCACTGAAGCTTTCTTT. As protein: CASSQRGGPSTEAFF.

The rearrangement joins TRBV5-1 to TRBJ1-5; weak D call: TRBD1 (5 bases). Trimming stripped 0 bases from V and 7 bases from J, with 14 bases between. Per the germline V gene, CDR1 is SGHRS and CDR2 is YFSETQ. The CDR3 has 15 amino acids. This chain's CDR3 is CASSLDDRGKQPQHF. The CDR3 coding sequence is TGCGCCAGCAGCTTGGATGATAGGGGTAAACAGCCCCAGCATTTT.

This chain's CDR3 is CASSPPGRQDGYTF. Written as DNA, the CDR3 is TGTGCCAGCAGCCCCCCGGGCCGACAGGACGGCTACACCTTC. J is TRBJ1-2 and V is TRBV7-9; maybe TRBD1 (6 bases). This CDR3 is 14 amino acids long. Germline V CDR1 and CDR2: SEHNR, FQNEAQ (reference sequence). The germline V and J ends were trimmed by 5 bases and 8 bases, with 18 bases remaining between them.

The chain uses TRBV19 and TRBJ1-6; no reliable D call. Trimming removed 1 base at V and 0 bases at J, with 10 bases between. Germline assignment: CDR1 LNHDA and CDR2 SQIVND (reference sequence). CDR3 length equals 17 residues. Written as DNA, the CDR3 is TGTGCCAGTAGTATAGGGGCAGGTAGCTCCTATAATTCACCCCTCCACTTT. Its protein is CASSIGAGSSYNSPLHF. Full variable domain (remainder filled in from reference TRBV19 and TRBJ1-6): DGGITQSPKYLFRKEGQNVTLSCEQNLNHDAMYWYRQDPGQGLRLIYYSQIVNDFQKGDIAEGYSVSREKKESFPLTVTSAQKNPTAFYLCASSIGAGSSYNSPLHFGNGTRLTVT.

The chain is built from TRBV25-1 and TRBJ1-6, with 7 bases that match TRBD1. CDR3 size: 16 residues. Germline loops: CDR1 MGHDK, CDR2 SYGVNS. Trimming at V came to 3 bases and at J to 10 bases, leaving 12 bases not matched to a gene. The DNA for the CDR3 is TGTGCCAGCAGTGACGATAGGAGGGGGCGACGGTCACCCCTCCACTTT. This codes for CASSDDRRGRRSPLHF.

This chain uses TRBV6-5 with TRBJ1-4; D unresolved. The CDR3 length is 14 residues. The germline V gene has CDR1 MNHEY and CDR2 SVGAGI. V shed 2 bases and J shed 6 bases, with 10 bases lying between them. CDR3 region: CASSYVRADEKLFF. The CDR3 region has the DNA TGTGCCAGCAGTTACGTGCGAGCCGATGAAAAACTGTTTTTT.

The chain joins TRBV7-3 to TRBJ2-3, with 16 bases that match TRBD2. In germline, CDR1 is SGHTA, CDR2 FQGTGA. The CDR3 is made up of 17 amino acids. J lost 4 bases, V lost 4 bases, and 5 bases had no gene match. The CDR3 here is CASSSPGTSGGADTQYF. The CDR3 DNA reads TGTGCCAGCAGCTCCCCCGGGACTAGCGGGGGGGCAGATACGCAGTATTTT.

The rearrangement uses TRBV19 and TRBJ1-1, with 9 positions matching TRBD1. Unmatched junction bases numbered 7, after V lost 10 bases and J lost 4 bases. The CDR3 is 13 residues long. Germline CDR1 and CDR2: LNHDA and SQIVND (reference sequence). The CDR3 coding sequence is TGTGCCACACAAAAGACAGGGGGCACTGAAGCTTTCTTT. It encodes CATQKTGGTEAFF.

This clone was observed a single time. The chain uses TRBV11-2 and TRBJ2-7; TRBD2 matches at 10 bases. J was trimmed by 2 bases and V by 5 bases; bases with no gene match: 3. The CDR3 extends over 14 amino acids. Looked up from germline, CDR1 is SGHAT and CDR2 is FQNNGV. Written as DNA, the CDR3 is TGTGCCAGCAGCACTAGCGGGGCGGCCTACGAGCAGTACTTC. Encoded protein: CASSTSGAAYEQYF.

The V gene is TRBV2, the J gene TRBJ1-2; no definite D call. Germline V lookup: CDR1 SNHLY, CDR2 FYNNEI. This CDR3 is built from 12 residues. The V gene lost 6 bases and the J gene lost 8 bases, with 13 bases spanning the gap. CDR3 in amino acids: CASRAFDQGYTF. Here the CDR3 DNA reads TGTGCCAGCAGGGCCTTCGATCAGGGCTACACCTTC.

This chain joins TRBV3-1 (or the pseudogene TRBV3-2) and TRBJ2-7, with D possibly being TRBD2 (5 bases). The CDR3 sequence is 15 residues long. Germline V gene lookup returns CDR1 LGHDT and CDR2 YNNKEL (reference sequence). Trimming shortened V by 0 bases and J by 3 bases, and 12 bases separated the two germline ends. The CDR3 spells CASSQEDWTDYEQYF. The CDR3 DNA is TGTGCCAGCAGCCAAGAGGACTGGACGGACTACGAGCAGTACTTC.

This chain uses TRBV4-1 with TRBJ2-3, with D uncertain. Between the trimmed V and J ends, which lost 1 base and 7 bases, there was a span of 9 bases. Germline V gene data show CDR1 as MGHRA and CDR2 as YSYEKL. The CDR3 length is 13 residues. CDR3 coding DNA: TGCGCCAGCAGCCAAGGGGCAGGAAATACGCAGTATTTT. Its translation: CASSQGAGNTQYF.

This chain connects TRBV29-1 to TRBJ1-1; perhaps TRBD1 as D (5 bases). There are 14 residues in the CDR3. From germline, CDR1 is SQVTM and CDR2 ANQGSEA. V gave up 6 bases and J gave up 0 bases, with 14 bases separating them. CDR3 in amino acids: CSVKQTGMNTEAFF. The CDR3 nucleotides read TGCAGCGTAAAACAAACAGGCATGAACACTGAAGCTTTCTTT.

This clone was detected only once. CDR3 coding DNA: TGTGCCAGCAGCCTTAGCGGGGGGGGGCACAATGAGCAGTTCTTC. Its protein product is CASSLSGGGHNEQFF. The V gene is TRBV6-4, the J gene TRBJ2-1, with TRBD2 matching over 11 bases. Trimming took 6 bases from V and 5 from J; bases not matched to a gene: 6. The CDR3 is made up of 15 amino acids. Germline V lookup: CDR1 MRHNA, CDR2 SNTAGT.

The rearrangement joins TRBV7-8 to TRBJ1-6; D remains ambiguous. The germline gives CDR1 SGHVS, CDR2 FQNEAQ. Trimming cost V 3 bases and J 6 bases, with 9 bases left between them. This CDR3 region has 14 residues. The CDR3 coding sequence is TGTGCCAGCAGCTTGAGTGGGCTTAATTCACCCCTCCACTTT. This sequence encodes CASSLSGLNSPLHF.

The chain recombines TRBV7-8 with TRBJ2-1; TRBD1 aligns across 9 bases. V was pared by 5 bases and J by 5 bases, with 4 bases of the junction left unmatched. CDR3 length: 14 residues. The V gene's germline CDR1 is SGHVS and CDR2 FQNEAQ. CDR3 region: CASSRRQGDNEQFF. Here the CDR3 DNA reads TGTGCCAGCAGCCGGAGACAGGGGGACAATGAGCAGTTCTTC.

The gene calls are TRBV4-3 and TRBJ2-1, with 9 positions matching TRBD2. CDR1 and CDR2 (germline): LGHNA, YSLEER. The CDR3 extends over 15 amino acids. V dropped 4 bases and J dropped 7; count of bases not matched to a gene: 8. The CDR3 sequence is CASSPITSGWNEQFF. The CDR3 nucleotides are TGCGCCAGCAGCCCGATAACTAGCGGGTGGAATGAGCAGTTCTTC.

The chain recombines TRBV28 with TRBJ2-5; 9 nucleotides align to TRBD2. The junction had 9 bases not matched to a gene; V was cut back by 8 bases and J by 5 bases. This CDR3 is 14 amino acids long. CDR1 and CDR2 from the germline V gene are MDHEN and SYDVKM. In nucleotides, the CDR3 is TGTGCCAGCGCTGGTAGCGGGGGCCGGGAGACCCAGTACTTC. It translates to CASAGSGGRETQYF.